This is a list of T cell receptor beta chains from one sample in a study of vaccination and CD4 T cells after COVID-19. No cognate antigen is known for these TCRs. MiXCR, applied by TCRdb to the PCR reads, yields one record per CDR3 protein. This sample has fewer than 5,500 distinct CDR3 sequences; more than 35% occur once, and the top ten carry roughly 29%. The sequencing sample was made of CD4+ T cells from blood, cultured in vitro. The receptors stem from a human donor who had recovered from COVID-19. The CDR3 runs from the conserved cysteine through the conserved F or W. The order of the fields is V gene, clone size, J gene, D gene, CDR3 protein, CDR3 DNA. The D gene is left open where the match is weak. Clone sizes are given selectively: once, few, many, or a class where the clone is expanded.

TRBV20-1	few	TRBJ1-1	TRBD1	CSARDNRGITEAFF	TGCAGTGCTAGAGATAACAGGGGTATCACTGAAGCTTTCTTT
TRBV6-2/TRBV6-3	once	TRBJ2-7	TRBD1	CASRNSGTGYEQYF	TGTGCCAGCCGAAATTCCGGGACAGGCTACGAGCAGTACTTC
TRBV4-1	-	TRBJ1-5	-	CASSQEATPVWTQHF	TGCGCCAGCAGCCAAGAGGCCACTCCGGTTTGGACCCAGCATTTT
TRBV20-1	-	TRBJ1-5	-	CSARNSGRRNQPQHF	TGCAGTGCTAGAAACTCGGGACGGCGCAATCAGCCCCAGCATTTT
TRBV6-1	-	TRBJ2-7	-	CASRRQAFSYEQYF	TGTGCCAGCAGGAGACAGGCTTTCTCCTACGAGCAGTACTTC
TRBV11-3	-	TRBJ2-3	-	CASSFVSPTDTQYF	TGTGCCAGCAGCTTTGTTAGTCCCACAGATACGCAGTATTTT
TRBV2	-	TRBJ2-7	-	CASNRDLFSYEQYF	TGTGCCAGCAATCGAGACTTATTCTCCTACGAGCAGTACTTC
TRBV21-1	-	TRBJ2-7	-	CASSKVATETYEQYF	TGTGCCAGCAGCAAAGTGGCGACAGAGACCTACGAGCAGTACTTC
TRBV20-1	-	TRBJ1-1	-	CSARQQNTEAFF	TGCAGTGCTAGGCAGCAGAACACTGAAGCTTTCTTT
TRBV5-1	few	TRBJ1-3	TRBD1	CASSALTGSSGNTIYF	TGCGCCAGCAGCGCGCTGACAGGGAGCTCTGGAAACACCATATATTTT
TRBV7-9	few	TRBJ2-5	-	CASSLRGNQETQYF	TGTGCCAGCAGCTTACGAGGGAACCAAGAGACCCAGTACTTC
TRBV7-8	-	TRBJ2-1	-	CASSLSPLRGYNEQFF	TGTGCCAGCAGCTTATCCCCCTTAAGGGGCTACAATGAGCAGTTCTTC
TRBV6-2/TRBV6-3	-	TRBJ2-7	-	CASRFLSSRHEQYF	TGTGCCAGCAGGTTTTTGTCCTCTCGACACGAGCAGTACTTC
TRBV4-3	-	TRBJ1-5	-	CASSQEDRQGQPQHF	TGCGCCAGCAGCCAAGAGGATAGGCAGGGTCAGCCCCAGCATTTT
TRBV6-2/TRBV6-3	-	TRBJ2-7	-	CASSYSWQGTSYEQYF	TGTGCCAGCAGTTACTCGTGGCAGGGGACATCCTACGAGCAGTACTTC
TRBV20-1	-	TRBJ2-1	-	CSARAQVWYNEQFF	TGCAGTGCTAGAGCCCAGGTATGGTACAATGAGCAGTTCTTC
TRBV15	-	TRBJ2-3	TRBD1	CATSNRTGTVVWVDTQYF	TGTGCCACCAGCAACCGGACGGGGACAGTAGTTTGGGTAGATACGCAGTATTTT
TRBV11-3	few	TRBJ1-2	TRBD1	CASSPTGTGDGYTF	TGTGCCAGCAGCCCTACTGGGACAGGGGATGGCTACACCTTC
TRBV27	-	TRBJ2-1	-	CTAHSSYNEQFF	TGCACCGCCCATAGCTCCTACAATGAGCAGTTCTTC
TRBV7-9	-	TRBJ2-2	-	CASSLLADGELFF	TGTGCCAGCAGCTTACTCGCGGACGGGGAGCTGTTTTTT
TRBV20-1	-	TRBJ1-4	-	CSARGQDEKLFF	TGCAGTGCTAGGGGGCAAGATGAAAAACTGTTTTTT
TRBV11-2	-	TRBJ2-7	TRBD2	CASSLGPLLAGNEQYF	TGTGCCAGCAGCTTAGGGCCCTTACTAGCGGGGAACGAGCAGTACTTC
TRBV20-1	few	TRBJ1-6	-	CSARPGSYYNSPLHF	TGCAGTGCTAGACCGGGATCGTACTATAATTCACCCCTCCACTTT
TRBV2	-	TRBJ1-1	-	CASSELGIKNTEAFF	TGTGCCAGCAGTGAATTGGGGATCAAGAACACTGAAGCTTTCTTT
TRBV20-1	-	TRBJ1-5	TRBD1	CSATDRGGSQPQHF	TGCAGTGCTACGGACAGGGGTGGAAGTCAGCCCCAGCATTTT
TRBV12-3/TRBV12-4	-	TRBJ2-5	-	CASSFSPDQETQYF	TGTGCCAGCAGTTTTAGTCCAGACCAAGAGACCCAGTACTTC
TRBV19	-	TRBJ2-1	TRBD1	CASSPRGVGTGDYNEQFF	TGTGCCAGTAGTCCAAGGGGGGTAGGGACAGGGGACTACAATGAGCAGTTCTTC
TRBV2	-	TRBJ2-3	TRBD2	CASSGLAGVVAQYF	TGTGCCAGCAGTGGACTAGCGGGAGTCGTGGCGCAGTATTTT
TRBV20-1	few	TRBJ2-5	TRBD2	CSASGLAGDGQETQYF	TGCAGTGCTAGTGGACTAGCGGGAGACGGACAAGAGACCCAGTACTTC
TRBV6-1	few	TRBJ1-5	-	CASSARRYSNQPQHF	TGTGCCAGCAGTGCAAGACGGTATAGCAATCAGCCCCAGCATTTT
TRBV28	-	TRBJ2-3	-	CASGGSKGRQYF	TGTGCCAGCGGGGGCTCAAAGGGGAGGCAGTATTTT